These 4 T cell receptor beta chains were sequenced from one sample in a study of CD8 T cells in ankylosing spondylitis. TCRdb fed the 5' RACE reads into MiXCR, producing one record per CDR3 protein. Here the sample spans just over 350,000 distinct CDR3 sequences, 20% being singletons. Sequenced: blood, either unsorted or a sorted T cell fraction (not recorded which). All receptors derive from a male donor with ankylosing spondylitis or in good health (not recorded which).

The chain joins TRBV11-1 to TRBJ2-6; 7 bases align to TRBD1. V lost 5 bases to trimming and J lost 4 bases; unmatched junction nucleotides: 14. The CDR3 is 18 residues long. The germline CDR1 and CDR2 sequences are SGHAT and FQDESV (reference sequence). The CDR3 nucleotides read TGTGCCAGCAGCGACCGGGACAGCCCGCTCTGGGGGGCCAACGTCCTGACTTTC. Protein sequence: CASSDRDSPLWGANVLTF.

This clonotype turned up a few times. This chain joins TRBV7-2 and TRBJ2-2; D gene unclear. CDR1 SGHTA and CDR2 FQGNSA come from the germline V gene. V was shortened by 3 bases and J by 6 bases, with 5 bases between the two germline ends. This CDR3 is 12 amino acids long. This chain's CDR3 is CASSFQSGELFF. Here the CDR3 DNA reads TGTGCCAGCAGCTTTCAGTCCGGGGAGCTGTTTTTT.

CDR3 loop: CASSGDGPLNTEAFF. CDR3 bases: TGCGCCAGCTCCGGAGACGGACCCTTGAACACTGAAGCTTTCTTT. V is TRBV5-1 and J is TRBJ1-1, with D uncertain. Germline V gives CDR1 SGHRS, CDR2 YFSETQ. V lost 7 bases and J lost 0, with 16 bases in between. The CDR3 covers 15 residues.

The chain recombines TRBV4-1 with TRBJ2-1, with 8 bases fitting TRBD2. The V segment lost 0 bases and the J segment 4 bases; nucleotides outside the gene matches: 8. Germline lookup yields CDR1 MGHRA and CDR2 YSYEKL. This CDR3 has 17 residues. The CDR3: CASSQDSGLGVYNEQFF. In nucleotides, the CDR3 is TGCGCCAGCAGCCAAGATTCGGGACTAGGAGTTTACAATGAGCAGTTCTTC.